Listed here are 24 T cell receptor beta chains from one sample, sequenced in a study of OX40 agonist ivuxolimab in advanced cancers. Profiling relied on immunoSEQ multiplex PCR, and the TCRdb table lists in-frame clones only, not all of them. The repertoire holds 85,000 to 100,000 clones, with roughly 90% as singletons. The sample consisted of CD4+ or CD8+ T cells sorted from blood, taken in a trial of the OX40 agonist ivuxolimab. Every receptor here comes from an adult with an advanced solid tumor such as melanoma, head and neck, liver or kidney cancer.

The chain uses TRBV10-3 and TRBJ2-7; D is possibly TRBD2 (5 bases). There are 14 residues in the CDR3. Germline V lookup: CDR1 ENHRY, CDR2 SYGVKD. Trimming pared 4 bases from V and 7 bases from J, leaving 17 bases between. The CDR3 DNA is TGTGCCATCAGTGTAACGGGGTCGTCGCGAGAGCAGTACTTC. Encoded protein: CAISVTGSSREQYF.

The chain recombines TRBV4-2 with TRBJ2-1, with TRBD2 identical over 9 bases. The ends lost 0 bases at V and 4 bases at J; junction bases unmatched: 4. Germline CDR1 reads LGHNA; CDR2 reads YNFKEQ. The CDR3 has 16 amino acids. The CDR3 nucleotides read TGTGCCAGCAGCCAAGATAGTCTAGCGGGGTACAATGAGCAGTTCTTC. Protein: CASSQDSLAGYNEQFF.

A word on this clone: Its ends do not fully match the called genes, so a read error is possible. This chain uses TRBV5-4 with TRBJ2-1; 8 bases are a match to TRBD2. CDR3 length equals 15 residues. Germline CDR1 is SGHNT and CDR2 is YYREEE (reference sequence). CDR3 region: CASSASGSPYNEQFF. CDR3 coding DNA: TGCGCCAGCAGCGCGAGCGGGAGCCCCTACAATGAGCAGTTCTTC. Combining the CDR3 with reference TRBV5-4 and TRBJ2-1 gives the whole variable domain ETGVTQSPTHLIKTRGQQVTLRCSSQSGHNTVSWYQQALGQGPQFIFQYYREEENGRGNFPPRFSGLQFPNYSSELNVNALELDDSALYLCASSASGSPYNEQFFGPGTRLTVL.

This clone was observed once. The chain joins TRBV5-5 to TRBJ2-2; D unclear. The germline V gene has CDR1 SGHKS and CDR2 YYEKEE (reference sequence). The V end was cut by 0 bases, the J end by 4 bases, with 7 bases between. The CDR3 has 14 residues. The CDR3: CASSLVFGTGELFF. The CDR3 region has the DNA TGTGCCAGCAGCTTGGTTTTCGGCACCGGGGAGCTGTTTTTT.

The chain uses TRBV19 and TRBJ2-1; the D gene is possibly TRBD2 (5 bases). Germline loops: CDR1 LNHDA, CDR2 SQIVND (reference sequence). V was pared by 9 bases and J by 0 bases, with 9 bases between. This CDR3 region has 13 residues. CDR3 in amino acids: CASRRSSYNEQFF. For the CDR3, the DNA is TGTGCCAGCAGGAGGAGCTCCTACAATGAGCAGTTCTTC.

This chain uses TRBV11-3 with TRBJ1-5; TRBD1 agrees at 8 bases. The length of the CDR3 is 17 residues. Unmatched junction bases numbered 10, after V lost 5 bases and J lost 1 base. Looked up from germline, CDR1 is SGHNT and CDR2 is YENEEA. The CDR3 DNA reads TGTGCCAGCAGCCTACAAGCAGGGGGCAGAAGCAATCAGCCCCAGCATTTT. Translation gives CASSLQAGGRSNQPQHF.

J is TRBJ2-5 and V is TRBV7-2, with D possibly being TRBD1 (6 bases). V was pared by 6 bases and J by 6 bases, with 14 bases between. The germline V gene encodes CDR1 SGHTA and CDR2 FQGNSA. CDR3 length: 13 amino acids. CDR3 protein: CASRLAGEKTQYF. The CDR3 coding sequence is TGTGCCAGCAGACTCGCAGGGGAAAAGACCCAGTACTTC.

The chain uses TRBV5-1 and TRBJ1-4; tentatively, D is TRBD1 (5 bases). CDR3 length: 14 residues. The V and J ends lost 4 bases and 8 bases respectively, with 15 bases between them. Germline CDR1 and CDR2: SGHRS and YFSETQ. In DNA form, the CDR3 reads TGCGCCAGCAGCACGGGACCTGGAGGGGAAAAACTGTTTTTT. Translating it yields CASSTGPGGEKLFF.

The chain recombines TRBV4-3 with TRBJ2-1; TRBD1 is a possible D gene (6 bases). CDR1 and CDR2 from the germline V gene are LGHNA and YSLEER. Trimming stripped 1 base from V and 0 bases from J, with 7 bases between. CDR3 size: 15 residues. The CDR3 here is CASSQGDISYNEQFF. In nucleotides, the CDR3 is TGCGCCAGCAGCCAAGGGGACATCTCCTACAATGAGCAGTTCTTC.

The gene calls are TRBV7-2 and TRBJ2-7; maybe TRBD2 (6 bases). The CDR3 runs to 16 residues. V gave up 4 bases and J gave up 1 base, with 17 bases separating them. Germline assignment: CDR1 SGHTA and CDR2 FQGNSA. CDR3 in DNA: TGTGCCAGCAGCTCGGCCGGGACTCGAGGGTCCTACGAGCAGTACTTC. Translation: CASSSAGTRGSYEQYF. Based on the CDR3 plus reference TRBV7-2 and TRBJ2-7, the full variable domain is GAGVSQSPSNKVTEKGKDVELRCDPISGHTALYWYRQSLGQGLEFLIYFQGNSAPDKSGLPSDRFSAERTGGSVSTLTIQRTQQEDSAVYLCASSSAGTRGSYEQYFGPGTRLTVT.

This sequence joins TRBV19 and TRBJ1-5; unclear D gene. CDR3 size: 16 residues. The V gene lost 4 bases and the J gene lost 3 bases, with 16 bases spanning the gap. In germline, CDR1 is LNHDA, CDR2 SQIVND (reference sequence). The CDR3 spells CASSSGFGQSNQPQHF. CDR3 sequence (DNA): TGTGCCAGTAGTAGTGGTTTTGGGCAGTCCAATCAGCCCCAGCATTTT.

CDR3 in amino acids: CASSPAKPRGRETQYF. The CDR3 DNA sequence: TGTGCCAGCAGCCCCGCTAAGCCTAGAGGGCGCGAGACCCAGTACTTC. The chain carries TRBV7-2 and TRBJ2-5; TRBD2 is a possible D gene (5 bases). From germline, CDR1 is SGHTA and CDR2 FQGNSA. Between the trimmed V and J ends, which lost 5 bases and 5 bases, there was a span of 21 bases. The CDR3 is made up of 16 amino acids. Variable domain in full (rest from reference TRBV7-2 and TRBJ2-5): GAGVSQSPSNKVTEKGKDVELRCDPISGHTALYWYRQSLGQGLEFLIYFQGNSAPDKSGLPSDRFSAERTGGSVSTLTIQRTQQEDSAVYLCASSPAKPRGRETQYFGPGTRLLVL.

The rearrangement uses TRBV7-2 and TRBJ2-3, with TRBD1 identical over 8 bases. From germline, CDR1 is SGHTA and CDR2 FQGNSA. The CDR3 totals 15 residues. J lost 6 bases, V lost 5 bases, and 10 bases had no gene match. The CDR3 nucleotides read TGTGCCAGCAGCCCGGACAGGGTTCGGCTGGATACGCAGTATTTT. The encoded protein is CASSPDRVRLDTQYF.

The rearrangement links TRBV10-3 to TRBJ2-3, with 14 positions matching TRBD2. V was clipped by 7 bases and J by 10 bases; unmatched bases: 10. Germline assignment: CDR1 ENHRY and CDR2 SYGVKD. There are 15 residues in the CDR3. This chain's CDR3 is CAIKTGTSGRFAQYF. The DNA for the CDR3 is TGTGCCATCAAAACCGGGACTAGCGGGAGATTCGCGCAGTATTTT.

This chain uses TRBV11-2 with TRBJ2-7; D remains unclear. The CDR3 extends over 13 amino acids. Deletions cut 0 bases from V and 3 bases from J, with 6 bases between. Germline CDR1 reads SGHAT; CDR2 reads FQNNGV. This CDR3 reads CASSLEPSYEQYF. CDR3 nucleotides: TGTGCCAGCAGCTTAGAACCTAGCTACGAGCAGTACTTC.

The chain combines TRBV19 with TRBJ1-6; D perhaps matches TRBD1 (5 bases). V gave up 7 bases and J gave up 7 bases, with 14 bases separating them. The CDR3 spans 14 residues. Germline CDR1 and CDR2: LNHDA and SQIVND (reference sequence). Here the CDR3 reads CASKPGPRNSPLHF. The CDR3 DNA sequence: TGTGCCAGTAAGCCGGGACCGAGGAATTCACCCCTCCACTTT. Using reference TRBV19 and TRBJ1-6 for the parts outside the CDR3, the full variable domain is DGGITQSPKYLFRKEGQNVTLSCEQNLNHDAMYWYRQDPGQGLRLIYYSQIVNDFQKGDIAEGYSVSREKKESFPLTVTSAQKNPTAFYLCASKPGPRNSPLHFGNGTRLTVT.

CDR3 in DNA: TGTGCCAGCAGCCCCCGACAGTCTAATCAGCCCCAGCATTTT. Translation gives CASSPRQSNQPQHF. This chain uses TRBV7-2 with TRBJ1-5; tentative D call: TRBD1 (5 bases). The CDR3 contains 14 residues. Trimming shortened V by 5 bases and J by 4 bases, and 12 bases separated the two germline ends. The germline V gene has CDR1 SGHTA and CDR2 FQGNSA.

This chain connects TRBV7-2 to TRBJ1-3; D unclear. Germline lookup yields CDR1 SGHTA and CDR2 FQGNSA. The CDR3 loop spans 11 amino acids. V was pared by 5 bases and J by 4 bases, with 3 bases between. CDR3 sequence reads: CASSTGNTIYF. CDR3 in DNA: TGTGCCAGCAGCACGGGAAACACCATATATTTT.

The V call is TRBV30, the J call TRBJ2-2; D is ambiguous. Trimming took off 4 bases at V and 2 bases at J, with 8 bases between the two ends. CDR1 GTSNPN and CDR2 SVGIG come from the germline V gene (reference sequence). CDR3 length equals 13 residues. The CDR3 sequence: CAWKGGNTGELFF. CDR3 coding DNA: TGTGCCTGGAAAGGCGGTAACACCGGGGAGCTGTTTTTT.

This clone was picked up one time. The CDR3 region has the DNA TGTGCCAGCAGCTTAAGGGTGACCACTGGGGCCAACGTCCTGACTTTC. Its protein product is CASSLRVTTGANVLTF. The J gene is TRBJ2-6, the V gene TRBV7-3, with D unresolved. Germline CDR1 and CDR2: SGHTA and FQGTGA. The CDR3 sequence is 16 residues long. Trimming removed 1 base from V and 2 bases from J, with 9 bases in between.

The chain is built from TRBV7-2 and TRBJ2-3; TRBD2 might be the D (5 bases). The CDR3 has 15 amino acids. CDR1 is SGHTA and CDR2 is FQGNSA in the germline V gene. The ends were cut back, 7 bases at V and 5 bases at J, with 19 bases in the middle. The CDR3 DNA reads as TGTGCCAGCACCCTCAGAGGGAGAGGGCGAGATACGCAGTATTTT. As protein: CASTLRGRGRDTQYF.

This clone appeared a few times. The chain employs TRBV6-5 and TRBJ1-5; 8 bases align to TRBD1. This CDR3 comprises 14 residues. After removal of 5 bases from V and 6 bases from J, the junction contained 6 bases not matched to a gene. Germline V lookup: CDR1 MNHEY, CDR2 SVGAGI. In DNA, the CDR3 is TGTGCCAGCAGTAAGACAGGGGCCCGTCAGCCCCAGCATTTT. The encoded protein is CASSKTGARQPQHF.

This clone was picked up a small number of times. The rearrangement uses TRBV2 and TRBJ2-1, with TRBD2 identical over 12 bases. J lost 6 bases, V lost 6 bases, and 6 bases had no gene match. There are 15 residues in the CDR3. Germline V CDR1 and CDR2: SNHLY, FYNNEI. The CDR3 region is CASSASGRAVNEQFF. The CDR3 bases are TGTGCCAGCAGCGCTAGCGGGAGGGCCGTCAATGAGCAGTTCTTC.

The chain uses TRBV28 and TRBJ2-3; 10 bases line up with TRBD2. The CDR3 consists of 15 residues. Germline CDR1 is MDHEN and CDR2 is SYDVKM. V gave up 6 bases and J gave up 4 bases; unmatched junction bases: 7. In DNA, the CDR3 is TGTGCCAGCAGGAGAGCGGGAGGGCCTTCAGATACGCAGTATTTT. This codes for CASRRAGGPSDTQYF.